A single sample is the source of the 8 T cell receptor beta chains below, sequenced in a study of Ad26.COV2.S vaccination and SARS-CoV-2 variants. The treatment is: some 20 received Ad26.COV2.S at low or high dose, single or two shots; 5 received placebo; per-sample allocation not given. Sample collection was performed on day 63 after the first vaccine or placebo injection. Profiled with immunoSEQ multiplex PCR; TCRdb holds only in-frame clones, not every one. The repertoire holds hundreds of thousands of clones, with less than 90% as singletons. This sample comprised peripheral blood, obtained in a trial of Ad26.COV2.S vaccine versus placebo. These receptors were collected from a person between 18 and 59 years old who received the Ad26.COV2.S COVID-19 vaccine or a placebo.

The rearrangement uses TRBV25-1 and TRBJ1-1; perhaps TRBD1 as D (5 bases). Germline CDR1 MGHDK, CDR2 SYGVNS. V dropped 3 bases and J dropped 0 bases, with 11 bases sitting between them. The CDR3 totals 15 residues. This CDR3 reads CASSESGYLNTEAFF. CDR3 in DNA: TGTGCCAGCAGTGAGTCAGGGTACTTGAACACTGAAGCTTTCTTT. Using reference TRBV25-1 and TRBJ1-1 for the parts outside the CDR3, the full variable domain is EADIYQTPRYLVIGTGKKITLECSQTMGHDKMYWYQQDPGMELHLIHYSYGVNSTEKGDLSSESTVSRIRTEHFPLTLESARPSHTSQYLCASSESGYLNTEAFFGQGTRLTVV.

There are a few counts of this clone. The chain couples TRBV30 to TRBJ2-7, with TRBD1 matching over 7 bases. Trimming took 6 bases from V and 1 from J; bases not matched to a gene: 3. The CDR3 is 12 residues long. Germline CDR1 and CDR2: GTSNPN and SVGIG (reference sequence). CDR3 loop: CACRGSSYEQYF. CDR3 nucleotides: TGTGCCTGCAGGGGGAGTTCCTACGAGCAGTACTTC.

This clone was seen a single time. V gene TRBV5-6 combines with J gene TRBJ2-3; TRBD1 agrees at 12 bases. V lost 4 bases and J lost 3; bases outside the gene matches: 9. Per the germline V gene, CDR1 is SGHDT and CDR2 is YYEEEE. This CDR3 is 17 amino acids long. DNA for the CDR3: TGTGCCAGCAGCCTCCTGGGACAGGGGGCGCTAACAGATACGCAGTATTTT. Translating it yields CASSLLGQGALTDTQYF.

The chain couples TRBV2 to TRBJ2-6; D not resolved. The CDR3 spans 14 residues. The germline V gene has CDR1 SNHLY and CDR2 FYNNEI. V shed 6 bases and J shed 6 bases, with 12 bases lying between them. CDR3 loop: CASSRGLEANVLTF. In nucleotides, the CDR3 is TGTGCCAGCAGCAGAGGTCTGGAGGCCAACGTCCTGACTTTC.

The CDR3 loop is CASSQPLGVDNEQFF. In DNA, the CDR3 is TGTGCCAGCAGCCAACCCCTGGGGGTCGACAATGAGCAGTTCTTC. V and J are TRBV3-1 (or the pseudogene TRBV3-2) and TRBJ2-1; D may correspond to TRBD1 or TRBD2 (5 bases each). This CDR3 has 15 residues. Trimming shortened V by 2 bases and J by 5 bases, and 13 bases separated the two germline ends. Germline assignment: CDR1 LGHDT and CDR2 YNNKEL (reference sequence).

CDR3 DNA sequence: TGCGCCAGCAGCTTACCGGGGACAAGCTCTGGGGCCAACGTCCTGACTTTC. Protein: CASSLPGTSSGANVLTF. The chain uses TRBV5-1 and TRBJ2-6; D may be TRBD1 (6 bases). Germline CDR1 SGHRS, CDR2 YFSETQ. The V end was cut by 2 bases, the J end by 0 bases, with 12 bases between. This CDR3 has 17 residues.

The J gene is TRBJ1-1, the V gene TRBV29-1; no clear D gene. The V end lost 4 bases, the J end lost 5 bases, and 11 bases lay between the germline ends. The CDR3 runs 12 residues. Germline lookup yields CDR1 SQVTM and CDR2 ANQGSEA. DNA for the CDR3: TGCAGCGTTGCCCAGAGGATGACTGAAGCTTTCTTT. This sequence encodes CSVAQRMTEAFF. Full variable domain (rest looked up from reference TRBV29-1 and TRBJ1-1): SAVISQKPSRDICQRGTSLTIQCQVDSQVTMMFWYRQQPGQSLTLIATANQGSEATYESGFVIDKFPISRPNLTFSTLTVSNMSPEDSSIYLCSVAQRMTEAFFGQGTRLTVV.

This chain connects TRBV7-8 to TRBJ2-3; no clear D. The germline V gene has CDR1 SGHVS and CDR2 FQNEAQ. V gave up 5 bases and J gave up 4 bases, with 7 bases separating them. The CDR3 runs to 12 residues. CDR3 DNA sequence: TGTGCCAGCAGCAAAGCTCCAGATACGCAGTATTTT. Its protein product is CASSKAPDTQYF.